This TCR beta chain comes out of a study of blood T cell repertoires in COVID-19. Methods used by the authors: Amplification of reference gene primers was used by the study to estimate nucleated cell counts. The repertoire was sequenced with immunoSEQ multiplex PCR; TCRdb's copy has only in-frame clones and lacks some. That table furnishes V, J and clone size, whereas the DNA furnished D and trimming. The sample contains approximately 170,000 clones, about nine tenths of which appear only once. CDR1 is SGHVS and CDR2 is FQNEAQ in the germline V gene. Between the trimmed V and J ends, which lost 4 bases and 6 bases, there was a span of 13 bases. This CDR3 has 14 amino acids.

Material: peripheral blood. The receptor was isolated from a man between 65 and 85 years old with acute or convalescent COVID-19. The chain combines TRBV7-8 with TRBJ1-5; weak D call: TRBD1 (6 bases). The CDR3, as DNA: TGTGCCAGCAGCTCTACAGGGTCTCGTCAGCCCCAGCATTTT. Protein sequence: CASSSTGSRQPQHF.